This TCR beta chain was captured in a study of T cell repertoires in cytomegalovirus infection. This clonotype was observed a few times. The CDR3 contains 12 residues. V was pared by 3 bases and J by 8 bases, with 10 bases between. Germline CDR1 SGHDN, CDR2 FVKESK. TCRdb itself ran the reads through MiXCR, one entry per CDR3 protein. Of approximately 250,000 distinct CDR3 sequences listed, approximately 13% are singletons. The material sequenced was PBMCs. The genes are TRBV14 and TRBJ1-2; D call uncertain. This sequence was found in a human donor in good health (CMV status not recorded). Some clones in this sample may be carry-over from other donors' samples. The CDR3: CASSHPWNGYTF. CDR3 coding DNA: TGTGCCAGCAGCCATCCTTGGAACGGCTACACCTTC.